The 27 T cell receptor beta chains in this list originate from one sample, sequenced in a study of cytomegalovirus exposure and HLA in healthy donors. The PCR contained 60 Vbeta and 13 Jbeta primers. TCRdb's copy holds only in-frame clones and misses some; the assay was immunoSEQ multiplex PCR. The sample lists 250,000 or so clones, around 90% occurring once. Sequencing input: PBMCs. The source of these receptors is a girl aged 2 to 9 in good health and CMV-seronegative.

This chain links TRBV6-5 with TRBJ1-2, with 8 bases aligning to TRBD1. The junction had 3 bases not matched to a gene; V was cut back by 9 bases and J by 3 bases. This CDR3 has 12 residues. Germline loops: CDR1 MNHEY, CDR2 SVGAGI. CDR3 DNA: TGTGCCAGTACAGGGGGGTACTATGGCTACACCTTC. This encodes CASTGGYYGYTF.

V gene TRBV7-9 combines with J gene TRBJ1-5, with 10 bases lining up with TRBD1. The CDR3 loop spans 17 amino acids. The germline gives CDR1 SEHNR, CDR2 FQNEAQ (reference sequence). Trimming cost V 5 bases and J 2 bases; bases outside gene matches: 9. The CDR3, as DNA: TGTGCCAGCAGCCAATGGACAGGGGGTCGGGGCAATCAGCCCCAGCATTTT. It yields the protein CASSQWTGGRGNQPQHF.

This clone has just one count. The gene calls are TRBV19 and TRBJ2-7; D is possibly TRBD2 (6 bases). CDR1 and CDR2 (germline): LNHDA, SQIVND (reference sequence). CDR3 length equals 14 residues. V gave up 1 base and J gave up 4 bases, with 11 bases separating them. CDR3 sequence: CASSIALAGYEQYF. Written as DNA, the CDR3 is TGTGCCAGTAGTATAGCACTAGCCGGTTACGAGCAGTACTTC. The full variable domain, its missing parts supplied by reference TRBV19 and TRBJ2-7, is DGGITQSPKYLFRKEGQNVTLSCEQNLNHDAMYWYRQDPGQGLRLIYYSQIVNDFQKGDIAEGYSVSREKKESFPLTVTSAQKNPTAFYLCASSIALAGYEQYFGPGTRLTVT.

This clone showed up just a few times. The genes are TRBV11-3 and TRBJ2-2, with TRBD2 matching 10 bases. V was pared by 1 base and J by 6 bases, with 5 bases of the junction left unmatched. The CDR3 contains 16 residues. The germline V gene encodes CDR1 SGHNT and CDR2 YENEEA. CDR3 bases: TGTGCCAGCAGCTTAGTGCCTAGCGGGAGCGCCGGGGAGCTGTTTTTT. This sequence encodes CASSLVPSGSAGELFF.

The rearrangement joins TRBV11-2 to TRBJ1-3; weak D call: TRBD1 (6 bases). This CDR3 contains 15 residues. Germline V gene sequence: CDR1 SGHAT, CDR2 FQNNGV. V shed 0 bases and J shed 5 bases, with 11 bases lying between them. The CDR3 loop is CASSLDGQGRNTIYF. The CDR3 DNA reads TGTGCCAGCAGCTTAGATGGGCAGGGGAGAAACACCATATATTTT. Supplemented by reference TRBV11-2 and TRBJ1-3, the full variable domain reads EAGVAQSPRYKIIEKRQSVAFWCNPISGHATLYWYQQILGQGPKLLIQFQNNGVVDDSQLPKDRFSAERLKGVDSTLKIQPAKLEDSAVYLCASSLDGQGRNTIYFGEGSWLTVV.

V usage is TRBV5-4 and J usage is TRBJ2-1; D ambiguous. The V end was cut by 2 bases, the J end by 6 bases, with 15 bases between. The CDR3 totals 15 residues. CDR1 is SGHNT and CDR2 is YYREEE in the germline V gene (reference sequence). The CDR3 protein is CASSLWVLGSNEQFF. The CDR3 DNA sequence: TGTGCCAGCAGCTTATGGGTCCTAGGTTCCAATGAGCAGTTCTTC.

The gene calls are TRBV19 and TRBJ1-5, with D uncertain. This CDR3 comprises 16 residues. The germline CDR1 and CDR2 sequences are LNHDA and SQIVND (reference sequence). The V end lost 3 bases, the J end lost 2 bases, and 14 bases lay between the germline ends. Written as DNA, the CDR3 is TGTGCCAGTAGTATCCCACGGAGCAAGGGCAATCAGCCCCAGCATTTT. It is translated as CASSIPRSKGNQPQHF.

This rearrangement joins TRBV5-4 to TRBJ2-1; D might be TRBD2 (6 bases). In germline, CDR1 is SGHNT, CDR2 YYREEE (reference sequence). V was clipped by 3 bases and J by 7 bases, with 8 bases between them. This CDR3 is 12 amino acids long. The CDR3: CASSSAGNEQFF. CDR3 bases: TGTGCCAGCAGCTCGGCGGGAAATGAGCAGTTCTTC. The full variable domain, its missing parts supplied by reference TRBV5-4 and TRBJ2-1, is ETGVTQSPTHLIKTRGQQVTLRCSSQSGHNTVSWYQQALGQGPQFIFQYYREEENGRGNFPPRFSGLQFPNYSSELNVNALELDDSALYLCASSSAGNEQFFGPGTRLTVL.

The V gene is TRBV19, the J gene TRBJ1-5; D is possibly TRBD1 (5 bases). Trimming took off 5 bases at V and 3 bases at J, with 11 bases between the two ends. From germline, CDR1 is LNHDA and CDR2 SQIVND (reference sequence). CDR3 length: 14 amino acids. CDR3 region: CASSYRQNNQPQHF. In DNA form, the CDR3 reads TGTGCCAGTAGTTACAGACAGAACAATCAGCCCCAGCATTTT.

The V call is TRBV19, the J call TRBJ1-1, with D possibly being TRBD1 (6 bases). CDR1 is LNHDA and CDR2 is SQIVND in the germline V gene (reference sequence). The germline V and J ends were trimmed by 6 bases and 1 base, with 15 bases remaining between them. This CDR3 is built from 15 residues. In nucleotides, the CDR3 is TGTGCCAGTAGACGCCTGGGACATCCGAACACTGAAGCTTTCTTT. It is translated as CASRRLGHPNTEAFF.

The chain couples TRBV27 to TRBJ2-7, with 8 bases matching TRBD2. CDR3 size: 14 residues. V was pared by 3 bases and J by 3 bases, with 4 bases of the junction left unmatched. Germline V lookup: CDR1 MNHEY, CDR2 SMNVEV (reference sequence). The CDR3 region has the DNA TGTGCCAGCAGTTTTAGTGCGGGGGGCTACGAGCAGTACTTC. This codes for CASSFSAGGYEQYF.

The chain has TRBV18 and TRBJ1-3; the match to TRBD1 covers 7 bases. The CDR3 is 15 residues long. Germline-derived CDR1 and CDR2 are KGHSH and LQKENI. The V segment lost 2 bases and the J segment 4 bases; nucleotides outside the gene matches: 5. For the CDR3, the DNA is TGTGCCAGCTCACCAGGGACAGCCCAAGGAAACACCATATATTTT. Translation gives CASSPGTAQGNTIYF.

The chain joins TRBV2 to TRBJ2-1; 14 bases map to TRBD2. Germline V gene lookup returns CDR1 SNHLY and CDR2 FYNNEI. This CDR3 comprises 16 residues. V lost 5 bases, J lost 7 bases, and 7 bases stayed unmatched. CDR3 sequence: CASSKEGTSGSNEQFF. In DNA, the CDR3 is TGTGCCAGCAGTAAAGAGGGGACTAGCGGGAGTAATGAGCAGTTCTTC.

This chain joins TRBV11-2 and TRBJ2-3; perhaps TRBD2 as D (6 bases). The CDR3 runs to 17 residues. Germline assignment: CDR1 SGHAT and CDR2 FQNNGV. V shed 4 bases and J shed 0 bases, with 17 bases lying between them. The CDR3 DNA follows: TGTGCCAGCAGCTCTGGGCAGGGCGGGGTAAGCACAGATACGCAGTATTTT. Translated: CASSSGQGGVSTDTQYF. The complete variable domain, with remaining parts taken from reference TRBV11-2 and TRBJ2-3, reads EAGVAQSPRYKIIEKRQSVAFWCNPISGHATLYWYQQILGQGPKLLIQFQNNGVVDDSQLPKDRFSAERLKGVDSTLKIQPAKLEDSAVYLCASSSGQGGVSTDTQYFGPGTRLTVL.

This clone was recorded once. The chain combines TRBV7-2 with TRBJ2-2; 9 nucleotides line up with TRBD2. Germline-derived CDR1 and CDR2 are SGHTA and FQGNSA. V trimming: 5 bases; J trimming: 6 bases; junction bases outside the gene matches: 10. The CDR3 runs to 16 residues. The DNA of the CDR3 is TGTGCCAGCAGCCGGATCGGCGGGGGGGGGCCCGGGGAGCTGTTTTTT. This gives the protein CASSRIGGGGPGELFF.

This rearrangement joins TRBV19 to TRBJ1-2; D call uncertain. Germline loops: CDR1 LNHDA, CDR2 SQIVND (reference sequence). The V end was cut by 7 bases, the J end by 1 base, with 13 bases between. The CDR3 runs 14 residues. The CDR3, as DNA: TGTGCCAGTACCTTGGGAGGTCTTAACTATGGCTACACCTTC. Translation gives CASTLGGLNYGYTF.

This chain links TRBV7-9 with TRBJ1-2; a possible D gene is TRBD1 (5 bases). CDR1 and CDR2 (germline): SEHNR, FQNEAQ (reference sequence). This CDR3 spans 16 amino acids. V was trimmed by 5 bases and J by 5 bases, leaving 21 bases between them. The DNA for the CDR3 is TGTGCCAGCAGCCATCAGCAAGGACACGCGTTATATGGCTACACCTTC. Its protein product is CASSHQQGHALYGYTF.

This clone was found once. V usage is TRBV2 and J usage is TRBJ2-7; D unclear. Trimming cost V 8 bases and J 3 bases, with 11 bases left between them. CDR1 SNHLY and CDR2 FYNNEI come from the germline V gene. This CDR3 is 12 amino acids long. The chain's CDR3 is CASLRYSYEQYF. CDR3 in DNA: TGTGCCAGCTTGCGGTATAGCTACGAGCAGTACTTC.

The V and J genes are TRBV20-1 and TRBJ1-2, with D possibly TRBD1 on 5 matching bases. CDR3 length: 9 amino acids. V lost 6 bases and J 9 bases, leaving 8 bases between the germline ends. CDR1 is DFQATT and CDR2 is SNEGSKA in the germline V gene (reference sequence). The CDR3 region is CSAQGRYTF. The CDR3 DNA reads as TGCAGTGCCCAGGGCCGCTACACCTTC.

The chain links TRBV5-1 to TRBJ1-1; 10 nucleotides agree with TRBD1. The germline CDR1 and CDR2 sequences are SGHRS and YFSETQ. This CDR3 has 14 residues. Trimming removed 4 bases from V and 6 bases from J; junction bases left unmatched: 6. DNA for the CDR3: TGCGCCAGCAGCGATGGACAGGGGGGTTCTGAAGCTTTCTTT. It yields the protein CASSDGQGGSEAFF.

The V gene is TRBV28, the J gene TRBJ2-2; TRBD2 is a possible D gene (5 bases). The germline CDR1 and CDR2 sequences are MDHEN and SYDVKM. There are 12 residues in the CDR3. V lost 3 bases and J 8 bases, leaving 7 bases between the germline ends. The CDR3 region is CASSFSGGELFF. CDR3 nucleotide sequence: TGTGCCAGCAGTTTCAGCGGTGGGGAGCTGTTTTTT.

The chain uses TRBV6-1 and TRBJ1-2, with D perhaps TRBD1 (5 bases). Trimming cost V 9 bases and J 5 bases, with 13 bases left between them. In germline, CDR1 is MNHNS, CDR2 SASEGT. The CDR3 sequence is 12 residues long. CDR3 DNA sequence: TGTGCCAGGAGTCAGGGATCGTATGGCTACACCTTC. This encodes CARSQGSYGYTF.

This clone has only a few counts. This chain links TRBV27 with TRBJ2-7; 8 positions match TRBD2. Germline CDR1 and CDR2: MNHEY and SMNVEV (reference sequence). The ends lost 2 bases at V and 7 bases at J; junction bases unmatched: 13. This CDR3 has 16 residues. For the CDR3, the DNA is TGTGCCAGCAGTTTAATCGGGGGCGGGGGGCTGGGTGAGCAGTACTTC. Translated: CASSLIGGGGLGEQYF.

Here the CDR3 DNA reads TGTGCCAGCTTCCTGAGGGAAGGACAGGCTAATCAGCCCCAGCATTTT. This translates into CASFLREGQANQPQHF. The chain has TRBV6-6 and TRBJ1-5, with TRBD1 matching over 7 bases. After removal of 8 bases from V and 4 bases from J, the junction contained 14 bases not matched to a gene. CDR1 is MNHNY, CDR2 SVGAGI, per germline (reference sequence). The CDR3 has 16 residues.

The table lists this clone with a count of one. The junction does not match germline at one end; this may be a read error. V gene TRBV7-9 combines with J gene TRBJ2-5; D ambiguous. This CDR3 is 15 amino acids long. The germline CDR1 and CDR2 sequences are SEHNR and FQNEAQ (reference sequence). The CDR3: CSSSLDAASTETQYF. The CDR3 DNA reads TGTTCCAGCAGCTTAGATGCGGCCTCAACGGAGACCCAGTACTTC.

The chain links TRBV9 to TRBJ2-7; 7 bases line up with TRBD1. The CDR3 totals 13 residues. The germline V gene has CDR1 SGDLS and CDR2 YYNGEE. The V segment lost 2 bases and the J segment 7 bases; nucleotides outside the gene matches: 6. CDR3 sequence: CASSVGTVQEQYF. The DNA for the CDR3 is TGTGCCAGCAGCGTGGGGACAGTGCAAGAGCAGTACTTC.

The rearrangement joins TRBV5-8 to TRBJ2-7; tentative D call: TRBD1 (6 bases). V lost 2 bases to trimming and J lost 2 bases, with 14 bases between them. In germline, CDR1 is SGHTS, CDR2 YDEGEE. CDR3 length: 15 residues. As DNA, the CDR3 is TGTGCCAGCAGCTTCCTGAGCAGGGGCACCTACGAGCAGTACTTC. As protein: CASSFLSRGTYEQYF.